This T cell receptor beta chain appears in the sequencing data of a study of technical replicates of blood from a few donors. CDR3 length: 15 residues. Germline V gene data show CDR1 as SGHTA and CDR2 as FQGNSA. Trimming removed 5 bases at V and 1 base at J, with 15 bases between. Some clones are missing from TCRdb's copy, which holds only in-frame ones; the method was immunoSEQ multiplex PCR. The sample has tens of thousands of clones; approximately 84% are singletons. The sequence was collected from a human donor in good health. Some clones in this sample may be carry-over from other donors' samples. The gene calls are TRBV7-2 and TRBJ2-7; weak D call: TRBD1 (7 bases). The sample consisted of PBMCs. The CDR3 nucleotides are TGTGCCAGCAGCCTCACGGAGGGGGCATCCTACGAGCAGTACTTC. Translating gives CASSLTEGASYEQYF.